Following are 15 T cell receptor beta chains from one sample sequenced in a study of blood T cells in healthy people across ages. The use of a sample-barcoded 5' primer and a J-beta primer mix characterized a second PCR of roughly 7 to 11 cycles. TCRdb called the 5' RACE reads again in MiXCR, with one record for every CDR3 protein. The table records 920,000 or so distinct CDR3 sequences, roughly 45% of them present only once. Sequencing used blood. The receptors shown here come from a woman aged 60-75 years in good health.

V gene TRBV2 combines with J gene TRBJ2-1, with D possibly TRBD1 on 6 matching bases. Trimming took 8 bases from V and 3 from J, leaving 14 bases between them. Germline CDR1 reads SNHLY; CDR2 reads FYNNEI. CDR3 length: 14 amino acids. Here the CDR3 reads CASRRDKLYNEQFF. DNA for the CDR3: TGTGCCAGCCGTCGGGACAAACTCTACAATGAGCAGTTCTTC.

This chain joins TRBV15 and TRBJ2-3; 13 bases map to TRBD2. This CDR3 region has 17 residues. Germline values: CDR1 LNHNV, CDR2 YYDKDF (reference sequence). V shed 3 bases, J shed 8 bases, and the junction held 11 bases outside the gene matches. CDR3 coding DNA: TGTGCCACCAGCAGGGAAACTAGCGGGAGGGCCGGAGGTACGCAGTATTTT. Its translation: CATSRETSGRAGGTQYF.

The chain carries TRBV7-8 and TRBJ2-3, with TRBD2 matching 7 bases. The germline gives CDR1 SGHVS, CDR2 FQNEAQ. V lost 7 bases and J lost 6; bases outside the gene matches: 10. This CDR3 is 14 amino acids long. The CDR3 region has the DNA TGTGCCAGCAACCACGGGGGAGGGCCGGATACGCAGTATTTT. Protein product: CASNHGGGPDTQYF.

This chain links TRBV5-1 with TRBJ2-5; possibly TRBD2 for D (5 bases). V gave up 6 bases and J gave up 1 base, with 10 bases separating them. Germline loops: CDR1 SGHRS, CDR2 YFSETQ. The CDR3 totals 13 residues. The CDR3 protein is CASKAAVQETQYF. DNA of the CDR3: TGCGCCAGCAAGGCAGCGGTCCAAGAGACCCAGTACTTC.

This clonotype occurred a few times. V gene TRBV4-1 combines with J gene TRBJ1-2; TRBD1 is a possible D gene (5 bases). Trimming pared 0 bases from V and 6 bases from J, leaving 14 bases between. Germline lookup yields CDR1 MGHRA and CDR2 YSYEKL. The CDR3 runs 15 residues. The CDR3, as DNA: TGCGCCAGCAGCCAAGATAGGAACCGGGGGGATGGCTACACCTTC. Amino acids: CASSQDRNRGDGYTF.

This chain joins TRBV27 and TRBJ2-5, with 13 bases that match TRBD2. CDR1 is MNHEY and CDR2 is SMNVEV in the germline V gene (reference sequence). V dropped 5 bases and J dropped 11; count of bases not matched to a gene: 11. The CDR3 runs 15 residues. CDR3: CASSTGTSGIPWQYF. The CDR3 DNA reads as TGTGCCAGCAGTACCGGGACTAGCGGGATTCCTTGGCAGTACTTC.

The CDR3 loop reads CASSQDLLGYSYTF. The CDR3 region has the DNA TGCGCCAGCAGCCAAGATCTTTTAGGGTATAGCTACACCTTC. The chain carries TRBV4-1 and TRBJ1-2; no reliable D call. The V and J ends lost 0 bases and 9 bases respectively, with 14 bases between them. The germline CDR1 and CDR2 sequences are MGHRA and YSYEKL. The CDR3 extends over 14 amino acids.

This chain connects TRBV6-5 to TRBJ1-1; possible D gene TRBD1, 6 bases. The germline gives CDR1 MNHEY, CDR2 SVGAGI. CDR3 length: 14 amino acids. Deletions cut 3 bases from V and 1 base from J, with 9 bases between. The CDR3 DNA reads TGTGCCAGCAGTTATGGGGGCGCGAACACTGAAGCTTTCTTT. Translating it yields CASSYGGANTEAFF.

About this clonotype itself: A much larger clone lies one base from this, so it may be a read error. V usage is TRBV12-3 or TRBV12-4 and J usage is TRBJ2-1; 10 positions agree with TRBD2. This CDR3 is built from 17 residues. In DNA form, the CDR3 reads TGTACCAGCAGTCCGGAAGCGGGAGGGCCCTATAGACGTGAGCAGTTCTTC. Protein: CTSSPEAGGPYRREQFF.

V gene TRBV10-3 combines with J gene TRBJ2-3; the match to TRBD2 covers 7 bases. CDR1 is ENHRY, CDR2 SYGVKD, per germline. J gave up 5 bases and V 8 bases, and 10 bases lay outside the gene matches. The CDR3 has 14 residues. The CDR3 DNA follows: TGTGCCATCCTATCGGGGGGACGGGAAGATACGCAGTATTTT. This encodes CAILSGGREDTQYF.

CDR3 DNA: TGTGCCAGCAGCCCTTTCCGGGGTTTGGAGCAGTACTTC. This sequence encodes CASSPFRGLEQYF. This chain uses TRBV4-2 with TRBJ2-7; D is perhaps TRBD2 (5 bases). Per the germline V gene, CDR1 is LGHNA and CDR2 is YNFKEQ. The CDR3 is made up of 13 amino acids. V shed 4 bases and J shed 7 bases, with 14 bases lying between them.

This clonotype occurred a few times. The gene calls are TRBV12-3 or TRBV12-4 and TRBJ2-7; weak D call: TRBD1 (5 bases). The V end was cut by 6 bases, the J end by 2 bases, with 14 bases between. The CDR3 totals 14 residues. In DNA, the CDR3 is TGTGCCAGCAGGATGGACCAAGGGGCCTACGAGCAGTACTTC. Translated: CASRMDQGAYEQYF.

The rearrangement uses TRBV27 and TRBJ1-2; no clear D. The CDR3 extends over 13 amino acids. Trimming left V 6 bases short and J 5 bases short, with 13 bases between. Germline V gene lookup returns CDR1 MNHEY and CDR2 SMNVEV (reference sequence). This chain's CDR3 is CASSQARGYGYTF. Written as DNA, the CDR3 is TGTGCCAGCAGCCAGGCCCGGGGTTATGGCTACACCTTC.

The chain carries TRBV27 and TRBJ2-7; possible D gene TRBD2, 6 bases. V lost 6 bases and J lost 4, with 13 bases in between. In germline, CDR1 is MNHEY, CDR2 SMNVEV (reference sequence). The CDR3 is 13 residues long. CDR3 DNA: TGTGCCAGCAGGGACGGGAGATGGTACGAGCAGTACTTC. This encodes CASRDGRWYEQYF.

This clonotype was picked up a small number of times. This chain links TRBV6-5 with TRBJ2-1; D is unclear. The CDR3 totals 14 residues. V shed 6 bases and J shed 4 bases, with 13 bases lying between them. The germline CDR1 and CDR2 sequences are MNHEY and SVGAGI. CDR3 bases: TGTGCCAGCAGATCTTCTGGTTTTTACAATGAGCAGTTCTTC. The encoded protein is CASRSSGFYNEQFF.